These 3 T cell receptor beta chains share one sample of origin, sequenced in a study of T cell changes during pregnancy in multiple sclerosis. The repertoire was sequenced with immunoSEQ multiplex PCR; TCRdb's copy has only in-frame clones and lacks some. The data contain about 86,000 clones, roughly 90% of them singletons. The material was peripheral blood, obtained in the first trimester of pregnancy. These receptors were obtained from a female donor in good health, enrolled as a control in a pregnancy study.

This chain connects TRBV6-5 to TRBJ1-3; the match to TRBD1 covers 10 bases. V gave up 2 bases and J gave up 2 bases; unmatched junction bases: 3. In germline, CDR1 is MNHEY, CDR2 SVGAGI. The CDR3 length is 16 residues. CDR3 loop: CASSYRGTGAGNTIYF. CDR3 bases: TGTGCCAGCAGTTACCGCGGGACAGGGGCTGGAAACACCATATATTTT.

This clone showed up just once. The genes are TRBV18 and TRBJ1-5, with 7 bases matching TRBD1. V lost 9 bases and J lost 1; bases outside the gene matches: 3. Germline V lookup: CDR1 KGHSH, CDR2 LQKENI. The CDR3 is made up of 13 amino acids. CDR3 bases: TGTGCCAGTTCGACAGGGAGCAATCAGCCCCAGCATTTT. Residues: CASSTGSNQPQHF.

This clone was counted only a few times. The chain links TRBV28 to TRBJ1-5; no firm D call. Trimming took off 2 bases at V and 0 bases at J, with 5 bases between the two ends. The CDR3 length is 14 residues. CDR1 and CDR2 (germline): MDHEN, SYDVKM. CDR3 coding DNA: TGTGCCAGCAGTTTAGGAGGTAGCAATCAGCCCCAGCATTTT. Encoded protein: CASSLGGSNQPQHF.